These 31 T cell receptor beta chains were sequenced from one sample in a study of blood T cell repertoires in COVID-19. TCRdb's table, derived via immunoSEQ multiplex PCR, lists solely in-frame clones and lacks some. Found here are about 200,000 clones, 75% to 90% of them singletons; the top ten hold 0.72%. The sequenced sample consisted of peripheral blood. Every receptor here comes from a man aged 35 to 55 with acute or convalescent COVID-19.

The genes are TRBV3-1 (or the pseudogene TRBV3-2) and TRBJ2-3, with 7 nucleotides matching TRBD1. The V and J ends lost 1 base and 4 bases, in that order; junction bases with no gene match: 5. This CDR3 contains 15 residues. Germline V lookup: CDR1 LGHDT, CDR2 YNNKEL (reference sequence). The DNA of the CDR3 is TGTGCCAGCAGCCAAGTGGCAGGGGGTGCAGATACGCAGTATTTT. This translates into CASSQVAGGADTQYF.

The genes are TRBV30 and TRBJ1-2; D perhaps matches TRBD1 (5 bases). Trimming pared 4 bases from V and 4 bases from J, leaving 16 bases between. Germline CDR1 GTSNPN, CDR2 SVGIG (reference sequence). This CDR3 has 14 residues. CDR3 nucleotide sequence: TGTGCCTGGACAGACGGTCGACAGCGCTATGGCTACACCTTC. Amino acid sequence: CAWTDGRQRYGYTF.

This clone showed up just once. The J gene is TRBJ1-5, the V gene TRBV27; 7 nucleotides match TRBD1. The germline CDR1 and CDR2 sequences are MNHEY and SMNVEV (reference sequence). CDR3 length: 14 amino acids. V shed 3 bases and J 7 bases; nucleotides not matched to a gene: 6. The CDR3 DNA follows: TGTGCCAGCAGTTTTACAGGGGAAGGACAGCCCCAGCATTTT. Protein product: CASSFTGEGQPQHF.

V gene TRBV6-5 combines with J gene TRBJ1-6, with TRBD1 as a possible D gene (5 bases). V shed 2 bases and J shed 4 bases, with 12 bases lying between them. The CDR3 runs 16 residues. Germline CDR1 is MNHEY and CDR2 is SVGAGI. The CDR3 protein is CASSYGGGPYNSPLHF. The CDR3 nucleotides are TGTGCCAGCAGTTACGGGGGAGGCCCATATAATTCACCCCTCCACTTT.

The CDR3 DNA follows: TGTGCCAGCAGGGTAGCGGGAGGGGGGAATGAGCAGTTCTTC. This sequence encodes CASRVAGGGNEQFF. The V call is TRBV6-5, the J call TRBJ2-1; the match to TRBD2 covers 11 bases. Trimming took 6 bases from V and 7 from J; bases not matched to a gene: 5. The germline V gene has CDR1 MNHEY and CDR2 SVGAGI. This CDR3 contains 14 residues.

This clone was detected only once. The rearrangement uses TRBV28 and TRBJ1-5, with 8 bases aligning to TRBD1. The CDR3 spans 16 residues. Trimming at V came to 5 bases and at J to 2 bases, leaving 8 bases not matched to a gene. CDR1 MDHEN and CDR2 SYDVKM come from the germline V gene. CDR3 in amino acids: CASSPSDRGGNQPQHF. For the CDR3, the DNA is TGTGCCAGCAGTCCCTCCGACAGGGGTGGCAATCAGCCCCAGCATTTT.

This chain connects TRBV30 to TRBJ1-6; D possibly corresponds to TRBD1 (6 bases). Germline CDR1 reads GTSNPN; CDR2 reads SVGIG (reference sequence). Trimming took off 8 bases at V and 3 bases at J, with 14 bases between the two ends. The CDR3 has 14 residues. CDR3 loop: CALGQGNYNSPLHF. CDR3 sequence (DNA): TGTGCCCTGGGGCAGGGGAACTATAATTCACCCCTCCACTTT.

The CDR3 here is CASRDSMNTEAFF. CDR3 DNA: TGTGCCAGTAGGGACAGCATGAACACTGAAGCTTTCTTT. V and J are TRBV19 and TRBJ1-1; possible D gene TRBD1, 6 bases. The CDR3 consists of 13 residues. Germline V lookup: CDR1 LNHDA, CDR2 SQIVND (reference sequence). With 6 bases removed from V and 0 bases from J, the gap between germline ends came to 8 bases.

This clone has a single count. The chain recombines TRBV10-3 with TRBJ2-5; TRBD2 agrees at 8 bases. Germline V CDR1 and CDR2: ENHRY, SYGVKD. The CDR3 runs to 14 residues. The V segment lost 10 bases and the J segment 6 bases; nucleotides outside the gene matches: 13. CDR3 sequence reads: CANSADGGRKTQYF. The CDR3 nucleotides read TGTGCCAACAGCGCAGATGGCGGGAGGAAGACCCAGTACTTC.

CDR3 in amino acids: CASSAGGARRAEQFF. The CDR3 bases are TGTGCCAGCTCGGCGGGGGGGGCGCGGAGGGCTGAGCAGTTCTTC. V usage is TRBV2 and J usage is TRBJ2-1; TRBD2 agrees at 9 bases. The CDR3 loop spans 15 amino acids. J lost 9 bases, V lost 8 bases, and 14 bases had no gene match. From germline, CDR1 is SNHLY and CDR2 FYNNEI.

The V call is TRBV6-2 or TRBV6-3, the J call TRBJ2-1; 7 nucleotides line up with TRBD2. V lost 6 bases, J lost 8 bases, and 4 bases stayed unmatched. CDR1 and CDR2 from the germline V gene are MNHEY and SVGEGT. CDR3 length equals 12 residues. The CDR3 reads CASSGTIYEQFF. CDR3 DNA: TGTGCCAGCAGCGGGACTATATATGAGCAGTTCTTC.

CDR3 sequence reads: CASRPGGASYEQYF. CDR3 nucleotides: TGTGCCAGCAGACCCGGCGGGGCCTCCTACGAGCAGTACTTC. The chain has TRBV7-2 and TRBJ2-7, with D possibly TRBD2 on 6 matching bases. V lost 6 bases and J lost 0, with 12 bases in between. The CDR3 sequence is 14 residues long. The germline V gene encodes CDR1 SGHTA and CDR2 FQGNSA.

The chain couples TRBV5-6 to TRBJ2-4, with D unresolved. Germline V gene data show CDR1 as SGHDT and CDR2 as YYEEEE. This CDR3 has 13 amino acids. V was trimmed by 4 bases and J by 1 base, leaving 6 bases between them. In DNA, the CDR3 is TGTGCCAGCAGCGGGCCGGCCAAAAACATTCAGTACTTC. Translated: CASSGPAKNIQYF.

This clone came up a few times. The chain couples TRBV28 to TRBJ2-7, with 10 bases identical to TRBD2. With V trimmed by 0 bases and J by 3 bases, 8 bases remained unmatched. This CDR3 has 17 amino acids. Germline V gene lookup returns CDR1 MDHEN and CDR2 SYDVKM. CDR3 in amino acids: CASSLWSSGSSRYEQYF. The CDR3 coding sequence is TGTGCCAGCAGTTTATGGTCTAGCGGGAGTAGCCGCTACGAGCAGTACTTC.

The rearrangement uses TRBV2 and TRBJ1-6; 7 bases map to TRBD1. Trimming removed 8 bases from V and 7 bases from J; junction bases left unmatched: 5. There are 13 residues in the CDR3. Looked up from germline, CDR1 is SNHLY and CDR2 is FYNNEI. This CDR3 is CASPGQQNSPLHF. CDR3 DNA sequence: TGTGCCAGCCCGGGACAGCAGAATTCACCCCTCCACTTT.

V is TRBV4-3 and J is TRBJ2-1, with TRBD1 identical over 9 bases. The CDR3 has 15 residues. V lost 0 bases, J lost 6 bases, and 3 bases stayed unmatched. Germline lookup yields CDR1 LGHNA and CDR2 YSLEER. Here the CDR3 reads CASSQETGGSNEQFF. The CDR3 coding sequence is TGCGCCAGCAGCCAAGAGACAGGGGGTTCCAATGAGCAGTTCTTC.

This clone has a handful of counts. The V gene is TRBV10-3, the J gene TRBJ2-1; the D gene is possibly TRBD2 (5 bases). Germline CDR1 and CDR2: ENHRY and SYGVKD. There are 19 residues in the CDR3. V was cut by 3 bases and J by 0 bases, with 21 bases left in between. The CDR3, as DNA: TGTGCCATCAGTGACCCCCGGGGTCTCCAAGATAGCTCCTACAATGAGCAGTTCTTC. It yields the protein CAISDPRGLQDSSYNEQFF.

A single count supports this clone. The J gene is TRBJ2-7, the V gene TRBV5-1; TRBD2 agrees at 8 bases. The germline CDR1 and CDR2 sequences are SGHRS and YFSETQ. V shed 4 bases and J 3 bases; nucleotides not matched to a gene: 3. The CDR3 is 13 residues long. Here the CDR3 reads CASSRGGDYEQYF. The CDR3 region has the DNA TGCGCCAGCAGCCGGGGGGGCGACTACGAGCAGTACTTC. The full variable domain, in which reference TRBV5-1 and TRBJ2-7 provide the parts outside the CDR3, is KAGVTQTPRYLIKTRGQQVTLSCSPISGHRSVSWYQQTPGQGLQFLFEYFSETQRNKGNFPGRFSGRQFSNSRSEMNVSTLELGDSALYLCASSRGGDYEQYFGPGTRLTVT.

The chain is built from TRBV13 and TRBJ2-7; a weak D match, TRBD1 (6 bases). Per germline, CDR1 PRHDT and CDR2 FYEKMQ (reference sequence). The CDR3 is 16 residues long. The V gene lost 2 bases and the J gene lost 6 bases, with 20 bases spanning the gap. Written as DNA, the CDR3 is TGTGCCAGCAGCTTAAGCCCGACTTACAGGGTGGGCGAGCAGTACTTC. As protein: CASSLSPTYRVGEQYF.

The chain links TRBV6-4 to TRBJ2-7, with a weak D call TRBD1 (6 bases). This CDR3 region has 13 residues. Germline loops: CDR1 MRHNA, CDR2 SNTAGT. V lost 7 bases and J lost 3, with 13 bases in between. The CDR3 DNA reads TGTGCCAGCAAAGGAGAAGGGGGCTACGAGCAGTACTTC. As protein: CASKGEGGYEQYF.

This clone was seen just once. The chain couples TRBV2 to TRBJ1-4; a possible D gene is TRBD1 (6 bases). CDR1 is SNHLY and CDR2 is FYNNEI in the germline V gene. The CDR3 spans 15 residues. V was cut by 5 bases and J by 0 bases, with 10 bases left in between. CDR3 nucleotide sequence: TGTGCCAGCAGTCTTTCAGGGGCAACTAATGAAAAACTGTTTTTT. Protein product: CASSLSGATNEKLFF.

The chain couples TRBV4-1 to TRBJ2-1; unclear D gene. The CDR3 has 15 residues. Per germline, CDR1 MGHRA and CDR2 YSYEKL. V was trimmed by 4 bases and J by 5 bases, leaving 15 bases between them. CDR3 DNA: TGCGCCAGCAGCCGTTATGGGCAAATCGACAATGAGCAGTTCTTC. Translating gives CASSRYGQIDNEQFF.

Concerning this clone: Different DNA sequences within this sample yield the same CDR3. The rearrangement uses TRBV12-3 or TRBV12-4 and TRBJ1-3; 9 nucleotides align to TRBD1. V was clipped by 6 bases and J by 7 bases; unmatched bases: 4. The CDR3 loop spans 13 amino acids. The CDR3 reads CASSRQGGNTIYF. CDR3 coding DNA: TGTGCCAGCAGCCGACAGGGGGGGAACACCATATATTTT.

CDR3: CASSLVEGAYGYTF. CDR3 DNA: TGCGCCAGCAGCTTGGTAGAGGGGGCCTATGGCTACACCTTC. The chain has TRBV5-1 and TRBJ1-2; TRBD1 agrees at 7 bases. This CDR3 contains 14 residues. Germline-derived CDR1 and CDR2 are SGHRS and YFSETQ. The V and J ends lost 0 bases and 4 bases, in that order; junction bases with no gene match: 3. Combining the CDR3 with reference TRBV5-1 and TRBJ1-2 gives the whole variable domain KAGVTQTPRYLIKTRGQQVTLSCSPISGHRSVSWYQQTPGQGLQFLFEYFSETQRNKGNFPGRFSGRQFSNSRSEMNVSTLELGDSALYLCASSLVEGAYGYTFGSGTRLTVV.

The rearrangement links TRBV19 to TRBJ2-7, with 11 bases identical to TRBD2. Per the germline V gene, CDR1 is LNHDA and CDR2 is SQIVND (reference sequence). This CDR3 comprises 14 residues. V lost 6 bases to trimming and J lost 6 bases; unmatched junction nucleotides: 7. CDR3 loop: CASSLAGGGGEQYF. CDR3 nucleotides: TGTGCCAGTAGCCTAGCGGGAGGAGGTGGCGAGCAGTACTTC.

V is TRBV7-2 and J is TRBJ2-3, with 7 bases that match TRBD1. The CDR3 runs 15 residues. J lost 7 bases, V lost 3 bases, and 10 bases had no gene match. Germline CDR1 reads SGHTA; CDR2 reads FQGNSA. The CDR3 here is CASSFGTDHRHTQYF. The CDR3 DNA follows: TGTGCCAGCAGCTTCGGGACAGACCACCGACATACGCAGTATTTT. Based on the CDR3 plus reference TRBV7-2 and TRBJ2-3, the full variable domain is GAGVSQSPSNKVTEKGKDVELRCDPISGHTALYWYRQSLGQGLEFLIYFQGNSAPDKSGLPSDRFSAERTGGSVSTLTIQRTQQEDSAVYLCASSFGTDHRHTQYFGPGTRLTVL.

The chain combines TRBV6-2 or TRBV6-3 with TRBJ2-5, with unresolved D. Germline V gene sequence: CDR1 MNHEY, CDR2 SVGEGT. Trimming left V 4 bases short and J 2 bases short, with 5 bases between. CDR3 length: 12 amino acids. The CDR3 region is CASSFTQETQYF. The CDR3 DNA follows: TGTGCCAGCAGTTTTACTCAAGAGACCCAGTACTTC.

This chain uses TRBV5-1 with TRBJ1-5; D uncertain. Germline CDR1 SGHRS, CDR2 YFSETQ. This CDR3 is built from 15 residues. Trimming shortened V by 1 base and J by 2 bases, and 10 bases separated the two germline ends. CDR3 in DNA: TGCGCCAGCAGCTTGAACGGGGAGGGCAATCAGCCCCAGCATTTT. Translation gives CASSLNGEGNQPQHF.

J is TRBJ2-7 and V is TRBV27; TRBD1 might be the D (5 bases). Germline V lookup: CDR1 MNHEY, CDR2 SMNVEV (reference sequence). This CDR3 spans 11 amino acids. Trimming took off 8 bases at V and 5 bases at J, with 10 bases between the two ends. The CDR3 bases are TGTGCCAGCGGGGCCGTACACGAGCAGTACTTC. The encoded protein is CASGAVHEQYF.

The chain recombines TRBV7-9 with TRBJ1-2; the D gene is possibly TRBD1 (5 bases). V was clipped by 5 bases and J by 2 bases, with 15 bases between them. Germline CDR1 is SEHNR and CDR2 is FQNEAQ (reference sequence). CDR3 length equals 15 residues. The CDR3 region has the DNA TGTGCCAGCAGCGTCGGCAGGGCAGGGAACTATGGCTACACCTTC. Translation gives CASSVGRAGNYGYTF.

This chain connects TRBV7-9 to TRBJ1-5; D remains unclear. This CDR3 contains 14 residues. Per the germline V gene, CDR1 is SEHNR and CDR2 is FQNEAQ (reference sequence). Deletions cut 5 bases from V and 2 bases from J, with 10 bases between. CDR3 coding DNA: TGTGCCAGCAGCGCATCGGAGGGCAATCAGCCCCAGCATTTT. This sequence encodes CASSASEGNQPQHF.